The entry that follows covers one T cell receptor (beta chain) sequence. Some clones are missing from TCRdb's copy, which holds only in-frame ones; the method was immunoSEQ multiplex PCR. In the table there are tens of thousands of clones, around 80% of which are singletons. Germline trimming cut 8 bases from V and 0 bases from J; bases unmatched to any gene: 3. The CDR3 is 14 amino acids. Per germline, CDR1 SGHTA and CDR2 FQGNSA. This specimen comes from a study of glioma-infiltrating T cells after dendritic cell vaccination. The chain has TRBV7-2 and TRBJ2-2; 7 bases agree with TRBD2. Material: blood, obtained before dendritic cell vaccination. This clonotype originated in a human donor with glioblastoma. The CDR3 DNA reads TGTGCCAGCTCGGGAGGCCCGAACACCGGGGAGCTGTTTTTT. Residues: CASSGGPNTGELFF.